These T cell receptor beta chains were read from a single sample in a study of cytomegalovirus exposure and HLA in healthy donors. Clones were sequenced by immunoSEQ multiplex PCR, and TCRdb holds only the in-frame ones, with some missing. The sample consists of about 140,000 clones, approximately 80% of them appearing once. Sequenced sample: PBMCs. These receptors were obtained from a man in his forties or fifties in good health and CMV-seronegative. CDR3s include the opening cysteine and the closing phenylalanine or tryptophan. The D gene is left open where the match is weak. Some rows mark clone size as missing; the rest say once, few, many or name a class of expanded clone.

J gene,V gene,clone size,D gene,CDR3 protein,CDR3 DNA
TRBJ1-2,TRBV29-1,once,.,CSVESTGLNYGYTF,TGCAGCGTTGAATCTACAGGGTTAAACTATGGCTACACCTTC
TRBJ2-3,TRBV11-2,.,.,CASSFGVSTDTQYF,TGTGCCAGCAGCTTCGGAGTTAGCACAGATACGCAGTATTTT
TRBJ2-7,TRBV5-1,few,TRBD1,CASSLGDRKNEQYF,TGCGCCAGCAGCTTGGGGGACAGAAAAAACGAGCAGTACTTC
TRBJ2-1,TRBV11-2,.,TRBD2,CASSLLAGGANEQFF,TGTGCCAGCAGCCTCCTAGCGGGAGGTGCCAATGAGCAGTTCTTC
TRBJ1-1,TRBV30,.,.,CAWSQANTEAFF,TGTGCCTGGAGCCAGGCGAACACTGAAGCTTTCTTT
TRBJ2-7,TRBV28,.,.,CASSLGGFYEQYF,TGTGCCAGCAGTTTGGGGGGTTTCTACGAGCAGTACTTC
TRBJ1-1,TRBV4-1,.,.,CASSHGGAMGATEAFF,TGCGCCAGCAGCCATGGGGGAGCTATGGGGGCCACTGAAGCTTTCTTT
TRBJ2-3,TRBV7-2,.,TRBD2,CASSPSGWRGGSDTQYF,TGTGCCAGCAGCCCCTCAGGTTGGCGGGGGGGCTCAGATACGCAGTATTTT
TRBJ1-2,TRBV6-5,.,TRBD1,CASRHDRAGGYTF,TGTGCCAGCCGCCACGACAGGGCAGGAGGCTACACCTTC
TRBJ1-5,TRBV7-6,.,.,CASSLAPLTGPQPQHF,TGTGCCAGCAGCTTAGCGCCCCTGACAGGCCCCCAACCCCAGCATTTT
TRBJ1-2,TRBV6-6,.,TRBD1,CASSDLSRQGSNGYTF,TGTGCCAGCAGTGACTTAAGTCGACAGGGTTCAAATGGCTACACCTTC
TRBJ2-2,TRBV2,.,.,CASSVGGWGELFF,TGTGCCAGCAGTGTCGGCGGTTGGGGGGAGCTGTTTTTT
TRBJ1-5,TRBV5-6,.,.,CASSLLYTDQPQHF,TGTGCCAGCAGCTTGTTGTACACAGATCAGCCCCAGCATTTT
TRBJ2-7,TRBV5-4,.,TRBD2,CASSLGAGAVNEQYF,TGTGCCAGCAGCTTGGGGGCGGGAGCAGTTAACGAGCAGTACTTC
TRBJ1-1,TRBV5-4,.,.,CASSLGPASAFF,TGTGCCAGCAGCTTGGGTCCCGCCAGTGCTTTCTTT
TRBJ2-1,TRBV5-1,few,.,CASSSLSSASYNEQFF,TGCGCCAGCAGCTCTCTTTCTAGCGCCTCCTACAATGAGCAGTTCTTC
TRBJ2-3,TRBV7-3,.,TRBD2,CASSLTGGPRDTQYF,TGTGCCAGCAGCTTAACGGGAGGGCCTCGAGATACGCAGTATTTT
TRBJ2-3,TRBV6-1,.,.,CASRGLQGADTQYF,TGTGCCAGCAGGGGCCTCCAGGGCGCAGATACGCAGTATTTT
TRBJ2-5,TRBV6-6,.,TRBD1,CASRRTGQETQYF,TGTGCCAGCAGACGGACAGGGCAAGAGACCCAGTACTTC
TRBJ1-4,TRBV9,.,.,CASSVGLIGALFF,TGTGCCAGCAGCGTAGGGTTAATAGGGGCCCTGTTTTTT
TRBJ2-5,TRBV15,once,TRBD2,CATSREVTSQETQYF,TGTGCCACCAGCAGAGAGGTGACTAGCCAGGAGACCCAGTACTTC
TRBJ2-4,TRBV19,.,.,CASSSRNIQYF,TGTGCCAGTAGCTCCCGGAACATTCAGTACTTC
TRBJ2-1,TRBV11-3,.,.,CASSLGGRGIYNEQFF,TGTGCCAGCAGCTTAGGAGGGCGGGGCATCTACAATGAGCAGTTCTTC
TRBJ2-2,TRBV18,.,TRBD2,CASSPPWRGAGELFF,TGTGCCAGCTCACCACCGTGGCGGGGGGCCGGGGAGCTGTTTTTT
TRBJ1-5,TRBV28,.,TRBD1,CASSPERGLNNQPQHF,TGTGCCAGCAGTCCAGAAAGGGGGCTGAACAATCAGCCCCAGCATTTT
TRBJ2-1,TRBV19,.,TRBD1,CATRQGVSYNEQFF,TGTGCCACTAGACAGGGGGTATCCTACAATGAGCAGTTCTTC
TRBJ2-7,TRBV6-1,.,TRBD1,CASSGGQVPYEQYF,TGTGCCAGCAGTGGGGGACAGGTCCCCTACGAGCAGTACTTC
TRBJ1-2,TRBV4-1,.,.,CASSRGRGGFNYGYTF,TGCGCCAGCAGCCGGGGTAGAGGAGGGTTTAACTATGGCTACACCTTC
TRBJ1-1,TRBV5-5,.,.,CASSIQGNTEAFF,TGTGCCAGCAGCATACAGGGGAACACTGAAGCTTTCTTT
TRBJ2-1,TRBV5-1,.,TRBD2,CASSLLRGGTSNKYNEQFF,TGCGCCAGCAGCTTGTTACGTGGAGGGACTAGCAATAAATACAATGAGCAGTTCTTC
TRBJ2-2,TRBV4-2,.,TRBD2,CASRVAGVLGGGELFF,TGTGCCAGCAGGGTAGCGGGAGTACTTGGGGGCGGGGAGCTGTTTTTT
TRBJ2-7,TRBV19,.,.,CASSIAPQGASEQYF,TGTGCCAGTAGTATAGCCCCCCAGGGTGCGTCCGAGCAGTACTTC
TRBJ2-7,TRBV2,.,TRBD1,CARGQGAGEQYF,TGTGCCAGGGGACAGGGGGCTGGTGAGCAGTACTTC
TRBJ1-2,TRBV11-3,once,.,CASSSLKVDSTVNYGYTF,TGTGCCAGCAGCTCTTTAAAGGTGGACAGCACTGTTAACTATGGCTACACCTTC
TRBJ1-2,TRBV12-5,.,TRBD1,CASGFPQGRNGYTF,TGTGCTAGTGGTTTTCCACAGGGGAGGAATGGCTACACCTTC
TRBJ1-2,TRBV5-1,.,TRBD1,CASSLLVPGQGPGGYTF,TGCGCCAGCAGCTTGCTAGTCCCGGGACAGGGGCCTGGTGGCTACACCTTC
TRBJ2-1,TRBV2,.,.,CASKPDRGGFDEQFF,TGTGCCAGCAAGCCCGACAGGGGAGGGTTCGATGAGCAGTTCTTC
TRBJ1-5,TRBV9,.,TRBD1,CASSVGGQGGQPQHF,TGTGCCAGCAGCGTAGGAGGACAGGGTGGACAGCCCCAGCATTTT
TRBJ2-1,TRBV4-1,.,TRBD2,CASSPPGGGLGEQFF,TGCGCCAGCAGCCCCCCGGGGGGGGGCCTGGGTGAGCAGTTCTTC
TRBJ1-2,TRBV15,once,TRBD1,CATSRDGDRNYGYTF,TGTGCCACCAGCAGAGATGGGGACAGGAACTATGGCTACACCTTC
TRBJ1-6,TRBV5-1,.,.,CASSQYETEDSPLHF,TGCGCCAGCAGCCAGTACGAGACAGAAGATTCACCCCTCCACTTT
TRBJ2-5,TRBV5-1,few,.,CASSLLQLQETQYF,TGCGCCAGCAGCTTGTTACAGCTCCAAGAGACCCAGTACTTC